The 16 T cell receptor beta chains below come from one sample, sequenced in a study of beta chain features in type 1 diabetes. TCRB transcripts that were expressed got sequenced, as all of the isolated RNA had been reverse transcribed. Sequencing used immunoSEQ multiplex PCR; TCRdb keeps in-frame clones, though not all of them. The sample carries about 350,000 clones, around 19% recorded once. Material for sequencing was naive CD4+ T cells from blood. These TCRs come from a woman in her late teens or twenties in good health.

The rearrangement links TRBV5-6 to TRBJ1-2, with unresolved D. CDR1 and CDR2 (germline): SGHDT, YYEEEE. Trimming removed 4 bases from V and 6 bases from J, with 13 bases in between. CDR3 size: 13 residues. The CDR3 here is CASSLPPQNGYTF. The CDR3 DNA follows: TGTGCCAGCAGCCTCCCCCCGCAGAATGGCTACACCTTC.

The chain employs TRBV30 and TRBJ2-7; no firm D call. Germline loops: CDR1 GTSNPN, CDR2 SVGIG (reference sequence). V was clipped by 4 bases and J by 5 bases, with 12 bases between them. The CDR3 is 12 residues long. The CDR3 nucleotides are TGTGCCTGGATCCCTAGAGTCAACGAGCAGTACTTC. Translation gives CAWIPRVNEQYF.

This clone was counted only a few times. This chain's CDR3 is CASSPRGNTEAFF. In nucleotides, the CDR3 is TGTGCCAGCAGTCCAAGAGGGAACACTGAAGCTTTCTTT. The V and J genes are TRBV7-9 and TRBJ1-1; D call uncertain. CDR1 and CDR2 (germline): SEHNR, FQNEAQ (reference sequence). Deletions cut 6 bases from V and 1 base from J, with 9 bases between. The CDR3 spans 13 residues.

This rearrangement joins TRBV2 to TRBJ2-1; 9 bases fit TRBD1. The V segment lost 6 bases and the J segment 4 bases; nucleotides outside the gene matches: 4. The CDR3 is 14 amino acids. The V gene's germline CDR1 is SNHLY and CDR2 FYNNEI. The CDR3 DNA reads as TGTGCCAGCAGGGACAGGGGTTCGTACAATGAGCAGTTCTTC. Amino acids: CASRDRGSYNEQFF.

The sample holds a few counts of this clone. The CDR3 region has the DNA TGTGCCATCAGTGACTACGGGACTCACGGAAACACCATATATTTT. This translates into CAISDYGTHGNTIYF. The chain employs TRBV10-3 and TRBJ1-3, with a weak D call TRBD1 (5 bases). CDR1 ENHRY and CDR2 SYGVKD come from the germline V gene. Trimming removed 3 bases at V and 4 bases at J, with 13 bases between. This CDR3 comprises 15 residues.

As DNA, the CDR3 is TGCAGCGTTGACGGCACTGAAGCTTTCTTT. Protein: CSVDGTEAFF. The rearrangement joins TRBV29-1 to TRBJ1-1; no clear D gene. The germline CDR1 and CDR2 sequences are SQVTM and ANQGSEA. This CDR3 spans 10 amino acids. Between the trimmed V and J ends, which lost 3 bases and 4 bases, there was a span of 3 bases.

The chain employs TRBV6-1 and TRBJ1-1; 8 positions match TRBD1. Germline V lookup: CDR1 MNHNS, CDR2 SASEGT. This CDR3 region has 15 residues. Unmatched junction bases numbered 6, after V lost 4 bases and J lost 2 bases. The CDR3 bases are TGTGCCAGCAGTGGGAACAGGGGGGGAAACACTGAAGCTTTCTTT. Its translation is CASSGNRGGNTEAFF.

This chain joins TRBV30 and TRBJ1-1, with D tentatively TRBD1 (6 bases). V was clipped by 0 bases and J by 4 bases, with 12 bases between them. This CDR3 comprises 14 residues. Per germline, CDR1 GTSNPN and CDR2 SVGIG (reference sequence). The CDR3 DNA follows: TGTGCCTGGAGTGTACACAGGGTGAGCACTGAAGCTTTCTTT. Protein sequence: CAWSVHRVSTEAFF.

This clone was seen a few times. The chain carries TRBV9 and TRBJ2-5, with D unclear. This CDR3 region has 14 residues. Germline V lookup: CDR1 SGDLS, CDR2 YYNGEE. V dropped 3 bases and J dropped 0 bases, with 9 bases sitting between them. The CDR3 coding sequence is TGTGCCAGCAGCGCCACAGAGTACCAAGAGACCCAGTACTTC. Amino acids: CASSATEYQETQYF.

The rearrangement links TRBV5-1 to TRBJ2-7, with TRBD1 identical over 8 bases. This CDR3 has 14 amino acids. Trimming took 4 bases from V and 6 from J; bases not matched to a gene: 9. The germline CDR1 and CDR2 sequences are SGHRS and YFSETQ. The CDR3 is CASSPDREDGEQYF. Here the CDR3 DNA reads TGCGCCAGCAGCCCGGACAGGGAGGATGGCGAGCAGTACTTC.

The chain recombines TRBV5-1 with TRBJ2-7; 8 positions agree with TRBD2. The CDR3 loop spans 13 amino acids. The ends lost 5 bases at V and 0 bases at J; junction bases unmatched: 1. CDR1 is SGHRS and CDR2 is YFSETQ in the germline V gene. CDR3 nucleotide sequence: TGCGCCAGCAGTAGCGGGATCTCCTACGAGCAGTACTTC. As protein: CASSSGISYEQYF.

Only a few counts were recorded for this clone. The chain has TRBV5-4 and TRBJ2-1; 9 bases line up with TRBD2. The germline gives CDR1 SGHNT, CDR2 YYREEE (reference sequence). The CDR3 is 16 residues long. V was pared by 4 bases and J by 7 bases, with 12 bases of the junction left unmatched. The CDR3: CASSPQSGGPGNEQFF. As DNA, the CDR3 is TGTGCCAGCAGCCCCCAAAGCGGGGGGCCGGGGAATGAGCAGTTCTTC.

This clone was observed a handful of times. This rearrangement joins TRBV19 to TRBJ2-1; 10 bases align to TRBD2. The V gene's germline CDR1 is LNHDA and CDR2 SQIVND (reference sequence). The CDR3 runs 20 residues. The V and J ends lost 5 bases and 0 bases, in that order; junction bases with no gene match: 16. The CDR3 DNA is TGTGCCAGTAGTCGAACTCTAGCGGGGGAACAACCGAGCTCCTACAATGAGCAGTTCTTC. As protein: CASSRTLAGEQPSSYNEQFF.

In the case of this clone: Other DNA sequences in the sample encode the same CDR3. This chain links TRBV2 with TRBJ1-5; 7 bases match TRBD1. J was trimmed by 0 bases and V by 8 bases; bases with no gene match: 4. CDR1 and CDR2 (germline): SNHLY, FYNNEI. This CDR3 region has 14 residues. CDR3 loop: CASRTGNSNQPQHF. In DNA, the CDR3 is TGTGCCAGCCGGACAGGAAATAGCAATCAGCCCCAGCATTTT.

This clone was seen only a few times. This sequence joins TRBV30 and TRBJ2-6, with 8 bases matching TRBD1. V dropped 2 bases and J dropped 1; count of bases not matched to a gene: 1. CDR3 size: 15 residues. In germline, CDR1 is GTSNPN, CDR2 SVGIG (reference sequence). The CDR3 DNA reads as TGTGCCTGGAGTACAGGGGGGTCTGGGGCCAACGTCCTGACTTTC. Its translation is CAWSTGGSGANVLTF.

This clone showed up just a few times. The CDR3 here is CASSHYHRRLDTEAFF. The CDR3 nucleotides read TGCGCCAGCAGCCACTATCACCGCCGTCTCGACACTGAAGCTTTCTTT. The genes are TRBV4-1 and TRBJ1-1, with D unresolved. V lost 3 bases and J lost 3, with 17 bases in between. The CDR3 runs to 16 residues. Germline V gene lookup returns CDR1 MGHRA and CDR2 YSYEKL.